A single sample is the source of the 28 T cell receptor beta chains below, sequenced in a study of blood T cell repertoires in COVID-19. The data were produced by immunoSEQ multiplex PCR, yet TCRdb's version contains in-frame clones alone and is incomplete. The sample has tens of thousands of clones, roughly 83% seen once. The source material was peripheral blood. Receptor source: a man aged 30 to 39 with COVID-19, enrolled during active disease.

V usage is TRBV14 and J usage is TRBJ2-1; TRBD1 matches at 8 bases. Germline lookup yields CDR1 SGHDN and CDR2 FVKESK. The CDR3 is made up of 15 amino acids. V shed 3 bases and J 1 base; nucleotides not matched to a gene: 2. The CDR3 DNA is TGTGCCAGCAGCCACGGACAGGGATCCTACAATGAGCAGTTCTTC. Translating it yields CASSHGQGSYNEQFF.

A few counts support this clone. The chain uses TRBV6-4 and TRBJ1-2; unclear D gene. Germline V gene sequence: CDR1 MRHNA, CDR2 SNTAGT. The V and J ends lost 3 bases and 4 bases respectively, with 9 bases between them. The CDR3 sequence is 13 residues long. CDR3 coding DNA: TGTGCCAGCAGTGATGATGAGCGCTATGGCTACACCTTC. As protein: CASSDDERYGYTF.

The chain has TRBV29-1 and TRBJ2-1, with TRBD2 matching 12 bases. The CDR3 has 20 residues. The V gene's germline CDR1 is SQVTM and CDR2 ANQGSEA. J was trimmed by 5 bases and V by 1 base; bases with no gene match: 18. The CDR3 reads CSVEGGVGTSGRTVHNEQFF. The CDR3 coding sequence is TGCAGCGTTGAAGGAGGCGTAGGAACTAGCGGGAGGACGGTCCACAATGAGCAGTTCTTC.

This clone has a single count. This chain uses TRBV12-5 with TRBJ2-5, with 8 positions matching TRBD2. Germline V gives CDR1 LGHNT, CDR2 FRNRAP. The V and J ends lost 0 bases and 4 bases, in that order; junction bases with no gene match: 7. The CDR3 consists of 16 residues. The CDR3 sequence: CASGLVPSGRRETQYF. DNA of the CDR3: TGTGCTAGTGGTTTGGTACCAAGCGGGAGACGAGAGACCCAGTACTTC.

The V gene is TRBV28, the J gene TRBJ1-1; D might be TRBD1 (5 bases). This CDR3 contains 15 residues. With 7 bases removed from V and 1 base from J, the gap between germline ends came to 16 bases. Germline CDR1 reads MDHEN; CDR2 reads SYDVKM. CDR3 DNA: TGTGCCAGCACCGAGGTCAGGGTGTGGAACACTGAAGCTTTCTTT. The encoded protein is CASTEVRVWNTEAFF.

This chain joins TRBV19 and TRBJ1-1; D is unresolved. Germline CDR1 LNHDA, CDR2 SQIVND (reference sequence). The CDR3 length is 13 residues. With 2 bases removed from V and 0 bases from J, the gap between germline ends came to 4 bases. CDR3 protein: CASSISVNTEAFF. The CDR3 bases are TGTGCCAGTAGTATATCGGTGAACACTGAAGCTTTCTTT.

The V call is TRBV27, the J call TRBJ1-2; tentatively, D is TRBD1 (6 bases). The V gene's germline CDR1 is MNHEY and CDR2 SMNVEV (reference sequence). V dropped 3 bases and J dropped 8 bases, with 16 bases sitting between them. The CDR3 consists of 14 residues. The CDR3 loop reads CASSFSQGEIGYTF. DNA for the CDR3: TGTGCCAGCAGTTTTTCACAGGGCGAGATAGGCTACACCTTC.

The V gene is TRBV21-1, the J gene TRBJ1-2; the D call TRBD1 from the table was never checked on the DNA. TRBV21-1 is a known pseudogene. There are 17 residues in the CDR3. As DNA, the CDR3 is TGTGCCAGCAGCAAAGGGACAGGGACAGGGTCTATATCGGGCTACACCTTC. Its translation is CASSKGTGTGSISGYTF.

A single count supports this clone. V gene TRBV28 combines with J gene TRBJ2-7, with TRBD1 matching over 8 bases. Germline V gives CDR1 MDHEN, CDR2 SYDVKM. V dropped 6 bases and J dropped 2; count of bases not matched to a gene: 6. The CDR3 has 14 amino acids. The CDR3 DNA is TGTGCCAGCAGCAAGGACAGGGTCACCTACGAGCAGTACTTC. This codes for CASSKDRVTYEQYF.

The J gene is TRBJ1-5, the V gene TRBV19; 7 nucleotides agree with TRBD1. The CDR3 loop spans 13 amino acids. V was pared by 8 bases and J by 3 bases, with 4 bases of the junction left unmatched. Germline V CDR1 and CDR2: LNHDA, SQIVND (reference sequence). The CDR3 sequence: CASADRHNQPQHF. The DNA of the CDR3 is TGTGCCAGTGCGGACAGGCACAATCAGCCCCAGCATTTT. The variable domain in full, with the rest retrieved from reference TRBV19 and TRBJ1-5, is DGGITQSPKYLFRKEGQNVTLSCEQNLNHDAMYWYRQDPGQGLRLIYYSQIVNDFQKGDIAEGYSVSREKKESFPLTVTSAQKNPTAFYLCASADRHNQPQHFGDGTRLSIL.

This chain links TRBV5-6 with TRBJ2-7; unclear D gene. Trimming took off 1 base at V and 4 bases at J, with 6 bases between the two ends. The CDR3 is made up of 12 amino acids. Germline V CDR1 and CDR2: SGHDT, YYEEEE. This chain's CDR3 is CASSLIEYEQYF. In DNA form, the CDR3 reads TGTGCCAGCAGCTTGATAGAATACGAGCAGTACTTC.

The J gene is TRBJ1-1, the V gene TRBV7-9, with TRBD1 matching over 11 bases. The CDR3 spans 17 residues. The V and J ends lost 2 bases and 2 bases, in that order; junction bases with no gene match: 7. Germline CDR1 reads SEHNR; CDR2 reads FQNEAQ (reference sequence). The CDR3 DNA follows: TGTGCCAGCAGCTTACGTGGACAGGGGGCGCGAAACACTGAAGCTTTCTTT. It encodes CASSLRGQGARNTEAFF.

The chain joins TRBV11-2 to TRBJ1-5; the D is unclear. CDR3 length: 13 amino acids. V lost 5 bases and J 5 bases, leaving 10 bases between the germline ends. The germline V gene encodes CDR1 SGHAT and CDR2 FQNNGV. The CDR3 region is CASSPSPDQPQHF. DNA of the CDR3: TGTGCCAGCAGCCCTAGCCCGGATCAGCCCCAGCATTTT.

The chain couples TRBV19 to TRBJ1-5, with D possibly being TRBD1 (6 bases). The germline V gene encodes CDR1 LNHDA and CDR2 SQIVND (reference sequence). With 11 bases removed from V and 2 bases from J, the gap between germline ends came to 19 bases. The CDR3 spans 15 residues. This CDR3 reads CASHRAAWGNQPQHF. The CDR3 DNA is TGTGCCTCACACAGGGCGGCGTGGGGCAATCAGCCCCAGCATTTT. Supplemented by reference TRBV19 and TRBJ1-5, the full variable domain reads DGGITQSPKYLFRKEGQNVTLSCEQNLNHDAMYWYRQDPGQGLRLIYYSQIVNDFQKGDIAEGYSVSREKKESFPLTVTSAQKNPTAFYLCASHRAAWGNQPQHFGDGTRLSIL.

The chain couples TRBV24-1 to TRBJ1-4; 11 bases map to TRBD1. This CDR3 spans 15 amino acids. The germline V gene encodes CDR1 KGHDR and CDR2 SFDVKD. Losses at the gene ends were 5 bases for V and 6 bases for J; bases not matched to a gene: 4. CDR3 region: CATSVGTGGYEKLFF. As DNA, the CDR3 is TGTGCCACCAGTGTTGGGACAGGGGGGTATGAAAAACTGTTTTTT.

V is TRBV6-5 and J is TRBJ2-3; possibly TRBD2 for D (5 bases). The V end was cut by 4 bases, the J end by 4 bases, with 15 bases between. Germline-derived CDR1 and CDR2 are MNHEY and SVGAGI. The CDR3 is 15 amino acids. Here the CDR3 reads CASSSLGSDPDTQYF. The CDR3 region has the DNA TGTGCCAGCAGTTCCTTGGGGAGTGACCCAGATACGCAGTATTTT.

V and J are TRBV29-1 and TRBJ1-1; TRBD1 is a possible D gene (6 bases). Per the germline V gene, CDR1 is SQVTM and CDR2 is ANQGSEA. The V gene lost 7 bases and the J gene lost 4 bases, with 16 bases spanning the gap. The CDR3 contains 13 residues. The CDR3 nucleotides are TGCAGCGCCGAGAGGGGGAGGGGCACTGAAGCTTTCTTT. Translating gives CSAERGRGTEAFF. Full variable domain (outside the CDR3, taken from reference TRBV29-1 and TRBJ1-1): SAVISQKPSRDICQRGTSLTIQCQVDSQVTMMFWYRQQPGQSLTLIATANQGSEATYESGFVIDKFPISRPNLTFSTLTVSNMSPEDSSIYLCSAERGRGTEAFFGQGTRLTVV.

The chain carries TRBV7-2 and TRBJ2-4; D is possibly TRBD2 (6 bases). Deletions cut 5 bases from V and 9 bases from J, with 17 bases between. Germline values: CDR1 SGHTA, CDR2 FQGNSA. This CDR3 spans 14 amino acids. CDR3 amino acids: CASSPGRRAGIQYF. CDR3 bases: TGTGCCAGCAGCCCGGGCCGGAGGGCTGGCATTCAGTACTTC.

There are a few counts of this clone. This chain connects TRBV25-1 to TRBJ1-2; 8 bases fit TRBD1. The CDR3 totals 13 residues. The V gene end was trimmed by 9 bases and the J gene end by 6 bases; junction bases not matched to a gene: 9. Germline V gene lookup returns CDR1 MGHDK and CDR2 SYGVNS. This CDR3 is CASSVPGGHGYTF. The CDR3 region has the DNA TGTGCCAGTTCCGTCCCAGGGGGCCATGGCTACACCTTC.

Regarding this clone: The same CDR3 also results from other DNA sequences found in this sample. The rearrangement joins TRBV29-1 to TRBJ1-5; the match to TRBD1 covers 8 bases. The germline CDR1 and CDR2 sequences are SQVTM and ANQGSEA. This CDR3 spans 13 amino acids. J lost 4 bases, V lost 6 bases, and 5 bases had no gene match. CDR3 nucleotide sequence: TGCAGCGTCGTAGGACAGGGAAATCAGCCCCAGCATTTT. It translates to CSVVGQGNQPQHF.

V usage is TRBV5-1 and J usage is TRBJ1-1; 11 bases map to TRBD1. This CDR3 has 14 residues. CDR1 is SGHRS, CDR2 YFSETQ, per germline. Trimming took 2 bases from V and 11 from J; bases not matched to a gene: 8. The CDR3 nucleotides read TGCGCCAGCAGCTTCTTGGGACAGGGGGATCTTGCTTTCTTT. Its protein product is CASSFLGQGDLAFF.

This chain joins TRBV19 and TRBJ1-5; TRBD1 matches at 7 bases. Trimming removed 3 bases from V and 4 bases from J; junction bases left unmatched: 6. This CDR3 has 15 residues. Germline assignment: CDR1 LNHDA and CDR2 SQIVND (reference sequence). CDR3 amino acids: CASSIRDSPNQPQHF. DNA of the CDR3: TGTGCCAGTAGTATCCGGGACAGTCCTAATCAGCCCCAGCATTTT.

The rearrangement joins TRBV30 to TRBJ2-5; tentatively, D is TRBD2 (7 bases). The CDR3 spans 14 residues. Trimming cost V 0 bases and J 5 bases, with 13 bases left between them. Germline-derived CDR1 and CDR2 are GTSNPN and SVGIG (reference sequence). The DNA for the CDR3 is TGTGCCTGGAGTGTTACGGGGGGCTGGGAGACCCAGTACTTC. Translated, it gives CAWSVTGGWETQYF.

The chain uses TRBV28 and TRBJ2-7; 7 bases line up with TRBD2. The CDR3 has 14 amino acids. Germline CDR1 is MDHEN and CDR2 is SYDVKM. The V and J ends lost 4 bases and 4 bases, in that order; junction bases with no gene match: 7. The CDR3 sequence is CASSSGTKVYEQYF. The CDR3 nucleotides are TGTGCCAGCAGTTCAGGGACTAAAGTATACGAGCAGTACTTC.

CDR3 coding DNA: TGTGCCAGCAGTCCCCCCCTTGAGACCCTTAGCGGAAACACCATATATTTT. Translating it yields CASSPPLETLSGNTIYF. The J gene is TRBJ1-3, the V gene TRBV28, with D uncertain. Looked up from germline, CDR1 is MDHEN and CDR2 is SYDVKM. Trimming left V 5 bases short and J 4 bases short, with 21 bases between. CDR3 length: 17 residues.

By proportion, this clone is medium-sized (0.01 to 0.1%). This sequence joins TRBV7-6 and TRBJ2-7; 8 positions match TRBD2. Trimming at V came to 7 bases and at J to 1 base, leaving 9 bases not matched to a gene. Germline CDR1 reads SGHVS; CDR2 reads FNYEAQ. CDR3 length: 15 residues. CDR3 coding DNA: TGTGCCAGCACCCCCGGGGGGGGCGGGTCCTACGAGCAGTACTTC. Translation: CASTPGGGGSYEQYF. Full variable domain (outside the CDR3, taken from reference TRBV7-6 and TRBJ2-7): GAGVSQSPRYKVTKRGQDVALRCDPISGHVSLYWYRQALGQGPEFLTYFNYEAQQDKSGLPNDRFSAERPEGSISTLTIQRTEQRDSAMYRCASTPGGGGSYEQYFGPGTRLTVT.

V and J are TRBV5-1 and TRBJ2-5, with a possible D match to TRBD2 (5 bases). Trimming shortened V by 4 bases and J by 5 bases, and 18 bases separated the two germline ends. The CDR3 extends over 15 amino acids. The germline V gene has CDR1 SGHRS and CDR2 YFSETQ. The CDR3, as DNA: TGCGCCAGCAGCCCGTCTCGGGGATCTGGGGAGACCCAGTACTTC. This sequence encodes CASSPSRGSGETQYF.

The chain is built from TRBV2 and TRBJ1-5; D is perhaps TRBD1 (6 bases). Germline assignment: CDR1 SNHLY and CDR2 FYNNEI. This CDR3 is 15 amino acids long. V dropped 4 bases and J dropped 1 base, with 11 bases sitting between them. The CDR3 nucleotides read TGTGCCAGCAGTGCTCGGACAGCGAGCAATCAGCCCCAGCATTTT. Protein: CASSARTASNQPQHF.